This is a list of T cell receptor beta chains from one sample in a study of lymphopenia after photon versus proton radiotherapy. Method: immunoSEQ multiplex PCR; TCRdb's copy keeps in-frame clones and lacks some. The sample includes approximately 13,000 clones, about 79% of them seen just once. The starting material was peripheral blood, obtained from a patient treated with photon-based radiotherapy. The origin of the receptors is a man between 50 and 59 years old with gastric cancer. The CDR3 runs from the conserved cysteine through the conserved F or W. The D gene is left open where the match is weak. Only part of the rows carry a size: once, few, many, or a class if the clone is expanded.

v_gene	len	abundance	d_gene	j_gene	CDR3nt	CDR3aa
TRBV9	16	NA	TRBD2	TRBJ2-5	TGTGCCAGCAGCGTAGCTACGTGGGGGGGCCAAGAGACCCAGTACTTC	CASSVATWGGQETQYF
TRBV2	14	NA	NA	TRBJ1-4	TGTGCCAGCAGGAGGACTGCAACTAATGAAAAACTGTTTTTT	CASRRTATNEKLFF
TRBV5-1	14	few	NA	TRBJ1-2	TGCGCCAGCAGCTTGGAATTAGGGAGGAGTGGCTACACCTTC	CASSLELGRSGYTF
TRBV5-6	15	NA	NA	TRBJ1-5	TGTGCCAGCAGCTTGAAACGGGGTAAGGGTCAGCCCCAGCATTTT	CASSLKRGKGQPQHF
TRBV7-2	16	NA	NA	TRBJ2-1	TGTGCCAGCAGCTCAGATCGTCCGACTAGATGGAATGAGCAGTTCTTC	CASSSDRPTRWNEQFF
TRBV19	15	NA	TRBD1	TRBJ1-5	TGTGCCAGTAGTATTACAGGGGGCTGGGATCAGCCCCAGCATTTT	CASSITGGWDQPQHF
TRBV10-3	15	NA	TRBD1	TRBJ2-5	TGTGCCATCAGTGAGCCGGGACAGGGGCAAGAGACCCAGTACTTC	CAISEPGQGQETQYF
TRBV6-1	17	NA	NA	TRBJ1-5	TGTGCCAGCAGTGAACGTCGCCAGGGCCAGAGCAATCAGCCCCAGCATTTT	CASSERRQGQSNQPQHF
TRBV7-2	16	NA	TRBD1	TRBJ1-1	TGTGCCAGCAGCTTTCCGGGGACAGGGTTTCGGACTGAAGCTTTCTTT	CASSFPGTGFRTEAFF
TRBV29-1	13	NA	NA	TRBJ2-2	TGCAGCGTTGATGGGTCCTACACCGGGGAGCTGTTTTTT	CSVDGSYTGELFF
TRBV5-4	14	NA	NA	TRBJ1-5	TGTGCCAGCAGCTTGGCAGGGACCAATCAGCCCCAGCATTTT	CASSLAGTNQPQHF
TRBV30	12	NA	NA	TRBJ2-5	TGTGCCTGGAGCCCCCTATTAGAGACCCAGTACTTC	CAWSPLLETQYF
TRBV6-1	17	few	NA	TRBJ1-3	TGTGCCAGCAGTGAGCGTACTTGGACGAGCTCTGGAAACACCATATATTTT	CASSERTWTSSGNTIYF
TRBV27	12	NA	NA	TRBJ2-5	TGTGCCAGCAGTCAACAGGTGGAGACCCAGTACTTC	CASSQQVETQYF
TRBV10-2	15	NA	NA	TRBJ1-2	TGCGCCAGCAGTGATTTGGGCGGAGCTAACTATGGCTACACCTTC	CASSDLGGANYGYTF
TRBV6-5	14	NA	NA	TRBJ1-2	TGTGCCAGCAGACAACCGGGACTGCCCTATGGCTACACCTTC	CASRQPGLPYGYTF
TRBV30	14	NA	TRBD1	TRBJ1-1	TGTGCCACGAATAGGCAGGGGGCGTACACTGAAGCTTTCTTT	CATNRQGAYTEAFF
TRBV10-1	13	NA	NA	TRBJ1-6	TGCGCCAGCAGTGTCAACAGGAATTCACCCCTCCACTTT	CASSVNRNSPLHF
TRBV5-1	17	NA	TRBD2	TRBJ2-2	TGCGCCAGCAGCTTACATGCTAGCGGGGGAAACACCGGGGAGCTGTTTTTT	CASSLHASGGNTGELFF
TRBV5-6	15	NA	NA	TRBJ1-3	TGTGCCAGCAGTATGGCGGCCTTCTCTGGAAACACCATATATTTT	CASSMAAFSGNTIYF
TRBV5-6	14	NA	NA	TRBJ2-2	TGTGCCAGCAACCACTACTCTGTCACCGGGGAGCTGTTTTTT	CASNHYSVTGELFF
TRBV5-5	13	once	TRBD1	TRBJ1-5	TGTGCCAGCAGCTGGACAGGGGATCAGCCCCAGCATTTT	CASSWTGDQPQHF
TRBV15	15	NA	TRBD2	TRBJ2-5	TGTGCCACCAGCAGACGCGGGGGGCCCGAGGAGACCCAGTACTTC	CATSRRGGPEETQYF
TRBV29-1	12	NA	NA	TRBJ2-5	TGCAGCGTTGTCCTCCGGGGTGAGACCCAGTACTTC	CSVVLRGETQYF
TRBV5-5	13	few	TRBD2	TRBJ2-7	TGTGCCAGCAGCGCGGGACTAGCTTACGAGCAGTACTTC	CASSAGLAYEQYF
TRBV29-1	14	NA	NA	TRBJ1-1	TGCAGCGTTGAGGGCATTTCCGTAGGCACTGAAGCTTTCTTT	CSVEGISVGTEAFF
TRBV19	14	NA	NA	TRBJ2-6	TGTGCCAGTAGGGGCGGGGCTGGGGCCAACGTCCTGACTTTC	CASRGGAGANVLTF
TRBV29-1	11	few	NA	TRBJ2-5	TGCAGCGTTGGGCAGCAAGAGACCCAGTACTTC	CSVGQQETQYF
TRBV19	16	NA	TRBD1	TRBJ1-6	TGTGCCAGTAGTATAGGCGAGGGACAGGGGAATTCACCCCTCCACTTT	CASSIGEGQGNSPLHF
TRBV9	13	NA	NA	TRBJ2-5	TGTGCCAGCAGCGCCCCAGGTTTGGAGACCCAGTACTTC	CASSAPGLETQYF
TRBV10-3	13	NA	NA	TRBJ2-5	TGTGCCATCGCCGCTGGCTCCCAAGAGACCCAGTACTTC	CAIAAGSQETQYF
TRBV5-1	13	few	NA	TRBJ1-2	TGCGCCAGCAGCTTTTCTAGGATAGACGGCTACACCTTC	CASSFSRIDGYTF
TRBV14	15	NA	NA	TRBJ1-2	TGTGCCAGCAGCCAGGGCTTCGGAATGGGATATGGCTACACCTTC	CASSQGFGMGYGYTF